These 5 T cell receptor beta chains originate from one sample sequenced in a study of Ad26.COV2.S vaccination and SARS-CoV-2 variants (dated by TCRdb to 2020 to 2022). The sample's treatment or condition label, decoded: about 20 received Ad26.COV2.S at low or high dose, single or two shots; 5 received placebo; per-sample allocation not given. Repertoires of vaccine and placebo recipients were sequenced from samples taken on day 63 after the first injection. The library was obtained by the immunoSEQ multiplex PCR assay. TCRdb carries this immuneACCESS record with in-frame sequences only. Its versions omit some clonotypes, under half of them owing to an unresolved V gene in the studies checked, with the rest unexplained. The sample table contains roughly 410,000 clones; only one count was recorded for around 82% of them. The ten top clones hold about 7.4% of the sample. The sequencing here drew on peripheral blood, taken in a trial of Ad26.COV2.S vaccine versus placebo. Source of these receptors: a person between 18 and 60 years old who received the Ad26.COV2.S COVID-19 vaccine or a placebo.

The chain couples TRBV6-5 to TRBJ1-1; D may be TRBD1 (5 bases). The ends were cut back, 4 bases at V and 5 bases at J, with 14 bases in the middle. The CDR3 totals 14 residues. Germline CDR1 MNHEY, CDR2 SVGAGI. The CDR3 loop is CASSSRQQGTEAFF. In DNA, the CDR3 is TGTGCCAGCAGTTCCAGACAGCAAGGTACTGAAGCTTTCTTT.

The chain combines TRBV5-1 with TRBJ2-1; D may be TRBD2 (5 bases). V dropped 4 bases and J dropped 0 bases, with 11 bases sitting between them. Germline V CDR1 and CDR2: SGHRS, YFSETQ. This CDR3 contains 15 residues. The CDR3 protein is CASSRGESSYNEQFF. The CDR3 region has the DNA TGCGCCAGCAGCCGGGGTGAGAGCTCCTACAATGAGCAGTTCTTC.

This sequence joins TRBV5-5 and TRBJ2-3, with 10 bases that match TRBD2. This CDR3 has 15 residues. V was pared by 0 bases and J by 4 bases, with 2 bases of the junction left unmatched. CDR1 and CDR2 from the germline V gene are SGHKS and YYEKEE (reference sequence). DNA for the CDR3: TGTGCCAGCAGCTTGGTCACTAGCGGGGCAGATACGCAGTATTTT. It codes for CASSLVTSGADTQYF.

The chain joins TRBV30 to TRBJ1-1, with a possible D match to TRBD1 (6 bases). The CDR3 has 12 residues. The germline V gene encodes CDR1 GTSNPN and CDR2 SVGIG (reference sequence). V was shortened by 2 bases and J by 7 bases, with 11 bases between the two germline ends. The CDR3 reads CAWSTQGFEAFF. The CDR3 nucleotides read TGTGCCTGGAGTACACAGGGATTTGAAGCTTTCTTT. The entire variable domain, with the rest obtained from reference TRBV30 and TRBJ1-1, is as follows: SQTIHQWPATLVQPVGSPLSLECTVEGTSNPNLYWYRQAAGRGLQLLFYSVGIGQISSEVPQNLSASRPQDRQFILSSKKLLLSDSGFYLCAWSTQGFEAFFGQGTRLTVV.

This sequence joins TRBV18 and TRBJ1-2; D is unresolved. The V end lost 3 bases, the J end lost 6 bases, and 14 bases lay between the germline ends. The V gene's germline CDR1 is KGHSH and CDR2 LQKENI. This CDR3 comprises 14 residues. The CDR3 DNA reads as TGTGCCAGCTCACCTACTTTGAGGGCGGATGGCTACACCTTC. Translating gives CASSPTLRADGYTF.